Shown below are 10 T cell receptor beta chains from a single sample sequenced in a study of PD-1 blockade in classical Hodgkin lymphoma. The time point here: newly diagnosed, previously untreated cHL patient sample. TCRdb's table, derived via immunoSEQ multiplex PCR, lists solely in-frame clones and lacks some. The sample lists some 70,000 clones; over 90% were seen once. The source material was peripheral blood mononuclear cells (PBMCs). The source of these receptors is a human donor with classical Hodgkin lymphoma.

J is TRBJ2-5 and V is TRBV18; the D gene could be TRBD1 or TRBD2 (5 bases each). Trimming shortened V by 3 bases and J by 4 bases, and 9 bases separated the two germline ends. From germline, CDR1 is KGHSH and CDR2 LQKENI. This CDR3 has 13 residues. This chain's CDR3 is CASSPGVGETQYF. Written as DNA, the CDR3 is TGTGCCAGCTCACCGGGGGTTGGAGAGACCCAGTACTTC. Complete variable domain (other parts from reference TRBV18 and TRBJ2-5): NAGVMQNPRHLVRRRGQEARLRCSPMKGHSHVYWYRQLPEEGLKFMVYLQKENIIDESGMPKERFSAEFPKEGPSILRIQQVVRGDSAAYFCASSPGVGETQYFGPGTRLLVL.

The rearrangement uses TRBV7-9 and TRBJ1-5, with 8 bases aligning to TRBD1. The CDR3 extends over 15 amino acids. The V segment lost 5 bases and the J segment 4 bases; nucleotides outside the gene matches: 7. Germline-derived CDR1 and CDR2 are SEHNR and FQNEAQ (reference sequence). CDR3 sequence reads: CASSDYRGENQPQHF. In DNA form, the CDR3 reads TGTGCCAGCAGCGACTACAGGGGGGAAAATCAGCCCCAGCATTTT.

The CDR3 region is CASSESGSQHF. CDR3 DNA sequence: TGTGCCAGCAGTGAATCAGGGAGCCAGCATTTT. The chain combines TRBV2 with TRBJ1-5; tentatively, D is TRBD1 (5 bases). The length of the CDR3 is 11 residues. The V gene's germline CDR1 is SNHLY and CDR2 FYNNEI. V lost 2 bases and J lost 12, with 8 bases in between.

The V gene is TRBV10-3, the J gene TRBJ2-1; 14 nucleotides align to TRBD2. J was trimmed by 5 bases and V by 3 bases; bases with no gene match: 9. This CDR3 comprises 18 residues. The germline CDR1 and CDR2 sequences are ENHRY and SYGVKD. Written as DNA, the CDR3 is TGTGCCATCAGTGACCCGGGACTAGCGGGAGATACCAACAATGAGCAGTTCTTC. Amino acids: CAISDPGLAGDTNNEQFF.

This clone was observed a handful of times. The CDR3 loop is CASSKGGVGSPLHF. CDR3 bases: TGTGCCAGCAGTAAGGGGGGGGTAGGTTCACCCCTCCACTTT. The genes are TRBV6-5 and TRBJ1-6, with D possibly being TRBD1 (6 bases). V was cut by 5 bases and J by 9 bases, with 14 bases left in between. Germline V CDR1 and CDR2: MNHEY, SVGAGI. The length of the CDR3 is 14 residues.

This sequence joins TRBV6-4 and TRBJ1-2, with D possibly TRBD1 on 5 matching bases. CDR3 length: 14 amino acids. Germline V CDR1 and CDR2: MRHNA, SNTAGT. V lost 5 bases, J lost 7 bases, and 17 bases lay in between. The CDR3: CASSKEGALGGYTF. The CDR3 DNA reads as TGTGCCAGCAGTAAAGAAGGGGCGCTGGGTGGCTACACCTTC.

The V and J genes are TRBV30 and TRBJ2-1; TRBD2 might be the D (6 bases). Germline V CDR1 and CDR2: GTSNPN, SVGIG (reference sequence). The CDR3 runs to 16 residues. The V end lost 1 base, the J end lost 6 bases, and 19 bases lay between the germline ends. CDR3 protein: CAWSAPGLQSRNEQFF. In DNA, the CDR3 is TGTGCCTGGAGTGCCCCGGGACTTCAATCCCGCAATGAGCAGTTCTTC.

The chain links TRBV4-3 to TRBJ1-2; no firm D call. V was pared by 0 bases and J by 0 bases, with 5 bases between. CDR3 size: 14 residues. Germline CDR1 reads LGHNA; CDR2 reads YSLEER. The CDR3 reads CASSQDRANYGYTF. DNA of the CDR3: TGCGCCAGCAGCCAAGATCGAGCTAACTATGGCTACACCTTC.

The rearrangement links TRBV6-5 to TRBJ1-6, with 8 bases that match TRBD1. The CDR3 length is 14 residues. The V segment lost 2 bases and the J segment 8 bases; nucleotides outside the gene matches: 2. Germline CDR1 MNHEY, CDR2 SVGAGI. The CDR3 reads CASSYTGGDSPLHF. Here the CDR3 DNA reads TGTGCCAGCAGTTACACAGGGGGTGATTCACCCCTCCACTTT.

The chain is built from TRBV5-1 and TRBJ2-2; no clear D gene. The V end was cut by 1 base, the J end by 4 bases, with 8 bases between. The CDR3 is 14 amino acids. From germline, CDR1 is SGHRS and CDR2 YFSETQ. The CDR3, as DNA: TGCGCCAGCAGCTTGCGCGACCTCACCGGGGAGCTGTTTTTT. Protein: CASSLRDLTGELFF.